This TCR beta chain was documented in a study of blood T cell repertoires in COVID-19. Study summary: The cDNA or gDNA used as material had been derived from T cells, B-cell-depleted T cells, or PBMCs.

Original analysis: It was from reference gene primer amplification that nucleated cell counts were estimated. Profiling relied on immunoSEQ multiplex PCR, and the TCRdb table lists in-frame clones only, not all of them. V, J and clone size are those of that table, while D and trimming were read from the DNA. The sample includes roughly 200,000 clones, roughly 89% seen only once; the top ten take approximately 0.93%. The V segment lost 6 bases and the J segment 6 bases; nucleotides outside the gene matches: 13. The germline V gene encodes CDR1 MNHEY and CDR2 SMNVEV (reference sequence). The CDR3 runs to 16 residues.

The receptor's source is a woman under 30 who had recovered from COVID-19. The sample consisted of peripheral blood. The chain links TRBV27 to TRBJ2-1; 8 bases align to TRBD1. This chain's CDR3 is CASSFGTGAGANEQFF. CDR3 DNA: TGTGCCAGCAGCTTTGGGACAGGAGCCGGGGCCAATGAGCAGTTCTTC.